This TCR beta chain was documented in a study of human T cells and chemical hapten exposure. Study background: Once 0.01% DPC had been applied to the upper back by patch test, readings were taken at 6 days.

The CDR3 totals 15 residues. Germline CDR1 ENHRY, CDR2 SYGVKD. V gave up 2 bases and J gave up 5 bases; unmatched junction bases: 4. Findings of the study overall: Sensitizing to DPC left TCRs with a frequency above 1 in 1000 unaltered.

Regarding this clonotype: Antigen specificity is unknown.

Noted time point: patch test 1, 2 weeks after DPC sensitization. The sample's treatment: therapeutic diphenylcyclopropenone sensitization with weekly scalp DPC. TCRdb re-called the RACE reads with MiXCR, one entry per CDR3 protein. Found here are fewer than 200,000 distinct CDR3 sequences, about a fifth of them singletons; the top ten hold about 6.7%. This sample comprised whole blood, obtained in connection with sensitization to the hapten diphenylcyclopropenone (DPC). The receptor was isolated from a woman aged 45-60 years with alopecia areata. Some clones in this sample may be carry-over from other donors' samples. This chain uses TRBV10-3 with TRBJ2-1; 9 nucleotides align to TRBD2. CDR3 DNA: TGTGCCATCAGTGAGCAGGGACTAGCCCACAATGAGCAGTTCTTC. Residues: CAISEQGLAHNEQFF.